The 25 T cell receptor beta chains reported below all come from one sample, sequenced in a study of T cells in Graves' hyperthyroidism and ophthalmopathy. RNA transcripts served as the template for amplifying TCR beta CDR3 regions. The HTBI primer set served for first-round RT-PCR of the TCR CDR3. TCRdb re-called the multiplex PCR reads through MiXCR, storing one row per CDR3 protein. Among 700,000 or so distinct CDR3 sequences listed, about 15% were seen once. Sequences were obtained from blood. The receptor source for this set is a man between 18 and 35 years old with Graves' hyperthyroidism.

In this sample, this clonotype turned up a few times. The chain couples TRBV14 to TRBJ2-7, with D uncertain. Trimming removed 1 base at V and 3 bases at J, with 16 bases between. Per the germline V gene, CDR1 is SGHDN and CDR2 is FVKESK. The length of the CDR3 is 16 residues. This chain's CDR3 is CASSQAHQQLNYEQYF. The CDR3 nucleotides read TGTGCCAGCAGCCAAGCTCACCAACAGCTGAACTACGAGCAGTACTTC.

The chain combines TRBV9 with TRBJ2-2; D perhaps matches TRBD2 (6 bases). CDR1 and CDR2 (germline): SGDLS, YYNGEE. Trimming removed 1 base at V and 4 bases at J, with 8 bases between. The CDR3 is made up of 14 amino acids. CDR3 sequence reads: CASSVIAATGELFF. The CDR3 DNA sequence: TGTGCCAGCAGCGTAATAGCGGCCACCGGGGAGCTGTTTTTT.

The chain employs TRBV10-3 and TRBJ2-5; possibly TRBD2 for D (5 bases). The CDR3 has 15 residues. Trimming stripped 8 bases from V and 5 bases from J, with 21 bases between. CDR1 ENHRY and CDR2 SYGVKD come from the germline V gene. The CDR3 reads CAISPGLPLGETQYF. The CDR3, as DNA: TGTGCCATCTCCCCAGGACTGCCCCTGGGGGAGACCCAGTACTTC.

Concerning this clonotype: A much larger clone differs from this one at a single base, so this may be a read error. V usage is TRBV5-1 and J usage is TRBJ2-1; D is perhaps TRBD2 (6 bases). CDR3 size: 13 residues. Per the germline V gene, CDR1 is SGHRS and CDR2 is YFSETQ. Here the CDR3 DNA reads TGTGCCAACAGCCCCGGGACTTTCAATGAGCAGTTCTTC. It codes for CANSPGTFNEQFF. Using reference TRBV5-1 and TRBJ2-1 for the parts outside the CDR3, the full variable domain is KAGVTQTPRYLIKTRGQQVTLSCSPISGHRSVSWYQQTPGQGLQFLFEYFSETQRNKGNFPGRFSGRQFSNSRSEMNVSTLELGDSALYLCANSPGTFNEQFFGPGTRLTVL.

This clonotype was detected ten times or more. The J gene is TRBJ2-2, the V gene TRBV27, with D perhaps TRBD2 (6 bases). CDR3 length equals 14 residues. V was cut by 8 bases and J by 1 base, with 11 bases left in between. Germline CDR1 and CDR2: MNHEY and SMNVEV (reference sequence). CDR3: CASLALGNTGELFF. The CDR3 bases are TGTGCCAGCCTAGCGCTCGGGAACACCGGGGAGCTGTTTTTT.

This clonotype was counted many times. The chain employs TRBV7-3 and TRBJ2-7; 7 bases agree with TRBD2. Germline-derived CDR1 and CDR2 are SGHTA and FQGTGA. This CDR3 has 15 amino acids. V trimming: 2 bases; J trimming: 2 bases; junction bases outside the gene matches: 6. CDR3 bases: TGTGCCAGCAGCTTATCCCCCGGGACTACCTACGAGCAGTACTTC. This encodes CASSLSPGTTYEQYF.

This clonotype came up a few times. The chain has TRBV7-8 and TRBJ2-7; 8 bases are shared with TRBD2. The junction had 6 bases not matched to a gene; V was cut back by 1 base and J by 1 base. The germline gives CDR1 SGHVS, CDR2 FQNEAQ. The CDR3 has 16 amino acids. This CDR3 reads CASSLVLAVPSYEQYF. The CDR3 bases are TGTGCCAGCAGCTTAGTACTAGCGGTGCCATCCTACGAGCAGTACTTC.

The CDR3 nucleotides read TGTGCCAGCAGCCGGACCCCGCCTAGGGATGAGCAGTACTTC. Translation gives CASSRTPPRDEQYF. The rearrangement joins TRBV7-2 to TRBJ2-7; D is unresolved. The CDR3 loop spans 14 amino acids. Germline CDR1 and CDR2: SGHTA and FQGNSA. The V gene lost 5 bases and the J gene lost 7 bases, with 18 bases spanning the gap.

This clonotype was detected only a few times. This chain joins TRBV15 and TRBJ1-4; tentatively, D is TRBD1 (6 bases). V lost 0 bases to trimming and J lost 8 bases, with 13 bases between them. CDR1 and CDR2 (germline): LNHNV, YYDKDF (reference sequence). This CDR3 spans 15 amino acids. DNA for the CDR3: TGTGCCACCAGCAGAGAAGGGGGGCAGGGGGAAAAACTGTTTTTT. It specifies CATSREGGQGEKLFF.

CDR3 region: CATSDFSDQPQHF. The CDR3 nucleotides are TGTGCCACCAGTGATTTCAGCGATCAGCCCCAGCATTTT. The rearrangement joins TRBV24-1 to TRBJ1-5; no firm D call. The germline V gene encodes CDR1 KGHDR and CDR2 SFDVKD. V was trimmed by 1 base and J by 5 bases, leaving 5 bases between them. The CDR3 is 13 residues long.

The V and J genes are TRBV10-3 and TRBJ1-1; D is unresolved. Germline assignment: CDR1 ENHRY and CDR2 SYGVKD. CDR3 length: 15 amino acids. V lost 3 bases, J lost 0 bases, and 11 bases lay in between. The CDR3 region is CAISEGPSMNTEAFF. CDR3 bases: TGTGCCATCAGTGAAGGGCCATCCATGAACACTGAAGCTTTCTTT.

This clonotype was counted only a few times. This chain uses TRBV28 with TRBJ2-5, with 9 bases lining up with TRBD2. The germline V gene encodes CDR1 MDHEN and CDR2 SYDVKM. CDR3 length equals 15 residues. J lost 5 bases, V lost 5 bases, and 9 bases had no gene match. The CDR3 spells CASSLPGAGGETQYF. For the CDR3, the DNA is TGTGCCAGCAGTCTCCCGGGGGCGGGAGGGGAGACCCAGTACTTC.

This clonotype was detected a few times. The genes are TRBV13 and TRBJ2-7; D is perhaps TRBD1 or TRBD2 (6 bases each). V was trimmed by 5 bases and J by 3 bases, leaving 14 bases between them. This CDR3 contains 14 residues. CDR1 PRHDT and CDR2 FYEKMQ come from the germline V gene (reference sequence). CDR3 DNA: TGTGCCAGCAGCGTTAGCGGAGGGGGCTACGAGCAGTACTTC. Amino acid sequence: CASSVSGGGYEQYF.

The sample holds many counts of this clonotype. This sequence joins TRBV10-3 and TRBJ2-5, with D hard to call. Germline CDR1 and CDR2: ENHRY and SYGVKD. The CDR3 length is 12 residues. Trimming cost V 10 bases and J 2 bases, with 11 bases left between them. CDR3 residues: CATRTSQETQYF. As DNA, the CDR3 is TGTGCCACCAGAACCTCGCAAGAGACCCAGTACTTC.

Regarding this clonotype: This could be a read error, since a much larger clone is one nucleotide away. The chain uses TRBV29-1 and TRBJ1-1; 7 nucleotides match TRBD1. CDR3 length: 15 residues. V was pared by 6 bases and J by 7 bases, with 17 bases of the junction left unmatched. The germline gives CDR1 SQVTM, CDR2 ANQGSEA. The chain's CDR3 is CSVLGGRRSDSEAFF. DNA of the CDR3: TGCAGCGTCCTAGGGGGCCGGAGGTCGGACAGTGAAGCTTTCTTT.

This clonotype was seen ten or more times. V gene TRBV28 combines with J gene TRBJ2-7; 9 nucleotides line up with TRBD1. This CDR3 comprises 15 residues. V lost 7 bases, J lost 2 bases, and 9 bases stayed unmatched. Germline V lookup: CDR1 MDHEN, CDR2 SYDVKM. Here the CDR3 DNA reads TGTGCCAGCAATTGGGGACAGGGAATCACCTACGAGCAGTACTTC. Its translation: CASNWGQGITYEQYF.

This clonotype appeared a few times. The V call is TRBV12-3 or TRBV12-4, the J call TRBJ2-7; D is undetermined. The length of the CDR3 is 15 residues. Trimming shortened V by 8 bases and J by 2 bases, and 19 bases separated the two germline ends. The CDR3 DNA is TGTGCCAGCGGGCGCATAACCTCCGGACCCTACGAGCAGTACTTC. This translates into CASGRITSGPYEQYF.

This clonotype was detected many times. The chain carries TRBV30 and TRBJ2-1; TRBD2 aligns across 8 bases. Germline assignment: CDR1 GTSNPN and CDR2 SVGIG (reference sequence). Trimming at V came to 0 bases and at J to 6 bases, leaving 4 bases not matched to a gene. This CDR3 has 14 amino acids. The CDR3 bases are TGTGCCTGGAGTGTGGGGACTAGTCTCAATGAGCAGTTCTTC. Translated: CAWSVGTSLNEQFF.

The rearrangement joins TRBV4-2 to TRBJ2-1; D is undetermined. Germline V gene sequence: CDR1 LGHNA, CDR2 YNFKEQ. The CDR3 spans 18 residues. Trimming removed 0 bases from V and 0 bases from J, with 15 bases in between. CDR3 amino acids: CASSQDSFGVTSYNEQFF. Here the CDR3 DNA reads TGTGCCAGCAGCCAAGATTCATTTGGCGTCACCTCCTACAATGAGCAGTTCTTC.

Ten or more counts support this clonotype. The chain links TRBV12-3 or TRBV12-4 to TRBJ1-2, with TRBD1 as a possible D gene (5 bases). CDR3 length: 13 amino acids. V lost 6 bases to trimming and J lost 2 bases, with 10 bases between them. For the CDR3, the DNA is TGTGCCAGCAGCCCGGGACTGAACTATGGCTACACCTTC. Translated, it gives CASSPGLNYGYTF.

This sequence joins TRBV19 and TRBJ2-1; TRBD2 matches 8 bases. V was pared by 5 bases and J by 6 bases, with 6 bases of the junction left unmatched. This CDR3 comprises 14 residues. The germline V gene encodes CDR1 LNHDA and CDR2 SQIVND (reference sequence). Here the CDR3 DNA reads TGTGCCAGTAGTGCAGCGGGGGCGTCCAATGAGCAGTTCTTC. As protein: CASSAAGASNEQFF.

This clonotype has at least ten counts. The chain joins TRBV20-1 to TRBJ2-7; TRBD2 aligns across 7 bases. CDR3 size: 11 residues. Trimming cost V 5 bases and J 3 bases; bases outside gene matches: 1. Germline CDR1 DFQATT, CDR2 SNEGSKA (reference sequence). CDR3 coding DNA: TGCAGTGCTGGGAGGGTCTACGAGCAGTACTTC. It yields the protein CSAGRVYEQYF.

In this sample, this clonotype turned up a few times. The V call is TRBV7-8, the J call TRBJ2-7; 10 bases are a match to TRBD2. The CDR3 runs to 18 residues. Trimming removed 5 bases from V and 3 bases from J; junction bases left unmatched: 16. Germline V gene sequence: CDR1 SGHVS, CDR2 FQNEAQ. The CDR3 nucleotides read TGTGCCAGCAGCACCCGATTAGCGGGGGGTTTCGAACGCTACGAGCAGTACTTC. As protein: CASSTRLAGGFERYEQYF.

CDR3 loop: CASSSPRFRAGETQYF. The CDR3 nucleotides are TGTGCCAGCAGCTCACCAAGGTTTCGGGCTGGGGAGACCCAGTACTTC. The V and J genes are TRBV7-9 and TRBJ2-5; no clear D gene. Germline lookup yields CDR1 SEHNR and CDR2 FQNEAQ (reference sequence). Trimming took 4 bases from V and 5 from J, leaving 20 bases between them. The CDR3 totals 16 residues.

The chain recombines TRBV12-3 or TRBV12-4 with TRBJ2-7, with no clear D. V gave up 3 bases and J gave up 6 bases, with 9 bases separating them. The CDR3 consists of 12 residues. CDR3 sequence: CASSLRLVEQYF. The CDR3 DNA sequence: TGTGCCAGCAGTTTGCGTCTCGTCGAGCAGTACTTC.